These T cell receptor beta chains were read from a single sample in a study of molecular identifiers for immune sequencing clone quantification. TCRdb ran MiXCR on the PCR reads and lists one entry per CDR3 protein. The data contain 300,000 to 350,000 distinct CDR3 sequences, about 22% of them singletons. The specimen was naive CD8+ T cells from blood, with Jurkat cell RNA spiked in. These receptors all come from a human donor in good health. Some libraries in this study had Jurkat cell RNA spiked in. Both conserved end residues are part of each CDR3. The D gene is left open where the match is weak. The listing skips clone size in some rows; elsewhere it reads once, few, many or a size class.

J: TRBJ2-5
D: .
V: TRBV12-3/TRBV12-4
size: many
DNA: TGTGCCAGCAGTAACGACGGATACCAAGAGACCCAGTACTTC
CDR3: CASSNDGYQETQYF

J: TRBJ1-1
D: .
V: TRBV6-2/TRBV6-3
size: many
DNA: TGTGCCAGCAGCGGATGGGGTTCTGAGGAAGCTTTCTTT
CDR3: CASSGWGSEEAFF

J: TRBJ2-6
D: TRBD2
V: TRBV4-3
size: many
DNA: TGCGCCAGCAGCCCCCGGGAGGCTATCTCTGGGGCCAACGTCCTGACTTTC
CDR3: CASSPREAISGANVLTF

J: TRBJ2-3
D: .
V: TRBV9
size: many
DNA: TGTGCCAGCAGCGTATGGTTCGCTAGCGGCACAGATACGCAGTATTTT
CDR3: CASSVWFASGTDTQYF

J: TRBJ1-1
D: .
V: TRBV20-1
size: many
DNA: TGCAGTGCTAGAGGGGTGGACACTGAAGCTTTCTTT
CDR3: CSARGVDTEAFF

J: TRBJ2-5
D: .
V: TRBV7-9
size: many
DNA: TGTGCCAGCAGCCCGCGGGTCTTTGAAGAGACCCAGTACTTC
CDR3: CASSPRVFEETQYF

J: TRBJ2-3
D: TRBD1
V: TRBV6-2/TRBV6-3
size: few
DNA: TGTGCCAGCACAGAGACAGGGTCCCCAGATACGCAGTATTTT
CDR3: CASTETGSPDTQYF

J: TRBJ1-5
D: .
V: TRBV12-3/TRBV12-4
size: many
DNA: TGTGCCAGCATCCTCGGCGGGACTTCTGGGCCCCAGCATTTT
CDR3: CASILGGTSGPQHF

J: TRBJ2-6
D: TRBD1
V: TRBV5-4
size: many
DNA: TGTGCCAGCAGCCCCGGGACAGGGAGCTCTGGGGCCAACGTCCTGACTTTC
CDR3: CASSPGTGSSGANVLTF

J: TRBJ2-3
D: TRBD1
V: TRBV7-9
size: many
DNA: TGTGCCAGCAGCCACCAGACAGGGATAGCAGATACGCAGTATTTT
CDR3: CASSHQTGIADTQYF

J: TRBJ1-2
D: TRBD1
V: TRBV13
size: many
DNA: TGTGCCAGCAGCCCCAGGACAGGGGGCAACTATGGCTACACCTTC
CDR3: CASSPRTGGNYGYTF

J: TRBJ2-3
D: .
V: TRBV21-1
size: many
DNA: TGTGCCAGCTCTATACAGGTCGGGAGGGATACGCAGTATTTT
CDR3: CASSIQVGRDTQYF

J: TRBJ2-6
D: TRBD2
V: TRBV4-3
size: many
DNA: TGCGCCAGCAGCCAAGAGTCTAGCGGGAGTTATGGGGCCAACGTCCTGACTTTC
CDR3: CASSQESSGSYGANVLTF

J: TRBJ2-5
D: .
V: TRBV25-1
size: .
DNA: TGTGCCAGCAGTGAATATCCCCGGGGGCCGGGGGAAGAGACCCAGTACTTC
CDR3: CASSEYPRGPGEETQYF

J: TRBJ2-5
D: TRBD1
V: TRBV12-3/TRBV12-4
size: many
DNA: TGTGCCAGCAGTTTAGATAGAGGACAGGGGGCCGTGGAGACCCAGTACTTC
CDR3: CASSLDRGQGAVETQYF

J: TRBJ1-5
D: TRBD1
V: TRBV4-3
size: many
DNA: TGCGCCAGCAGCCAGGGACAGGGGGGCGCTCAGCCCCAGCATTTT
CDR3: CASSQGQGGAQPQHF

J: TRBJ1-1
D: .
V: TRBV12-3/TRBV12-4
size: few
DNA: TGTGCCAGCAGTTCTGGGGGATTGGAGCCCGGGGGCTGGACGATGAACACTGAAGCTTTCTTT
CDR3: CASSSGGLEPGGWTMNTEAFF